The clone carrying this T cell receptor beta chain appeared once. No antigen is known for it. Germline CDR1 is MNHNS and CDR2 is SASEGT. CDR3 length equals 15 residues. Trimming shortened V by 8 bases and J by 1 base, and 17 bases separated the two germline ends. This sample is drawn from a study of a mutant IDH1 vaccine in newly diagnosed glioma. Study-wide context: The patients received vaccinations eight times, in weeks 1, 3, 5, 7, 11, 15, 19 and 23. Treated patients showed a male proportion of roughly 60%, a female proportion of around 40%, and a mean age of approximately 40 years. Earlier care involved radiotherapy, temozolomide, or both, and the majority received both.

Time point meaning: week 5, during vaccination. The vaccine gave 300 ug of a 20-mer mutant IDH1 peptide subcutaneously per dose. New astrocytomas of WHO grade 3 or 4 that were IDH1-mutant and ATRX-lost were found in the donors. This table comes from immunoSEQ multiplex PCR, and its TCRdb copy is limited to in-frame clones, with some not included. The sample consists of 30,000 to 35,000 clones, approximately 53% of them appearing once. The chain links TRBV6-1 to TRBJ1-1; no firm D call. This material consisted of PBMCs, taken from a glioma patient whose treatment included an IDH1 peptide vaccine. The TCR sequence derives from a woman under 30 with glioma. The CDR3 region has the DNA TGTGCCAGCTCCCTATGGTACGACCAGAACACTGAAGCTTTCTTT. It yields the protein CASSLWYDQNTEAFF.